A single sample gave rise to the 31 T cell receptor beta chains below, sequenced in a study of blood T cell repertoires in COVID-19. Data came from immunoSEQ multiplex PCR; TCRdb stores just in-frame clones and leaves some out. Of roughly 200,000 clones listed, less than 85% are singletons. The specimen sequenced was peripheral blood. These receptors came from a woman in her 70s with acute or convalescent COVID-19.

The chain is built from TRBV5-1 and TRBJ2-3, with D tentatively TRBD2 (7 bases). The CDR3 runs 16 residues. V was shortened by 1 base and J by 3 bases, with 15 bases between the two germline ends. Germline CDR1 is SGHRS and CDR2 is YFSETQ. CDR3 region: CASSLLGGDVTDTQYF. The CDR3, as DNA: TGCGCCAGCAGCTTGTTAGGGGGGGACGTTACAGATACGCAGTATTTT.

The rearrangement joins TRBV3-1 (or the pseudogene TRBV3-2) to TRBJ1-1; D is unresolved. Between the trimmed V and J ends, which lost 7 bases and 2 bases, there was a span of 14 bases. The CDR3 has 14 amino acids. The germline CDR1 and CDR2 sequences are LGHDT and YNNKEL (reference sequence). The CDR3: CASKKGESNTEAFF. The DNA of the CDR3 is TGTGCCAGCAAGAAGGGAGAATCTAACACTGAAGCTTTCTTT.

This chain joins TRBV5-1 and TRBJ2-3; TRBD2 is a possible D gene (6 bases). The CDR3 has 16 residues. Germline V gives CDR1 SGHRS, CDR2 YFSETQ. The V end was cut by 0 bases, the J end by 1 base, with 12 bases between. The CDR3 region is CASSLDPSVRTDTQYF. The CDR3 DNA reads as TGCGCCAGCAGCTTGGACCCTAGCGTCCGCACAGATACGCAGTATTTT.

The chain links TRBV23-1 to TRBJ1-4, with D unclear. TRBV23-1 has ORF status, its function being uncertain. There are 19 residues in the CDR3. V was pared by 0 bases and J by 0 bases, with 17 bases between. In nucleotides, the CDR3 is TGCGCCAGCAGTCAATCGGATCGGAGACCACCTGCAACTAATGAAAAACTGTTTTTT. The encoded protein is CASSQSDRRPPATNEKLFF.

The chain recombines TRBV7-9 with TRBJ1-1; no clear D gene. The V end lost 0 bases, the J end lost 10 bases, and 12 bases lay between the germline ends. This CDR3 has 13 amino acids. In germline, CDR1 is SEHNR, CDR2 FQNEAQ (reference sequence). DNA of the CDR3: TGTGCCAGCAGCTTAGCCGCGGTCCCGGCAGCTTTCTTT. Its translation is CASSLAAVPAAFF.

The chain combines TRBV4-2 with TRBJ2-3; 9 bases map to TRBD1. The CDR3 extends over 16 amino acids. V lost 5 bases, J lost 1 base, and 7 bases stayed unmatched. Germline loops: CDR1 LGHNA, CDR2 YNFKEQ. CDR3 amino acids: CASSGTGGSGTDTQYF. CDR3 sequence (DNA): TGTGCCAGCAGCGGTACAGGGGGCTCGGGCACAGATACGCAGTATTTT.

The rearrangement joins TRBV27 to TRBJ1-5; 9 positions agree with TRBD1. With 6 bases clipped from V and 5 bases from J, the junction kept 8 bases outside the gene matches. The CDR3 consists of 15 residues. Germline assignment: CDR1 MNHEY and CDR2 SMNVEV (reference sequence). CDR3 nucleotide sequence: TGTGCCAGCAGCTCGGGACAGGGAACGGATCAGCCCCAGCATTTT. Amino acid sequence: CASSSGQGTDQPQHF.

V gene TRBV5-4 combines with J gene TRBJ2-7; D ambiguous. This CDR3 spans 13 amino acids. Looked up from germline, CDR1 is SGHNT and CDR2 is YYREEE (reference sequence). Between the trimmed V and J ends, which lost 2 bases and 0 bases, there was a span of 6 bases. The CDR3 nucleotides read TGTGCCAGCAGCTTCGATAGCTCCTACGAGCAGTACTTC. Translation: CASSFDSSYEQYF.

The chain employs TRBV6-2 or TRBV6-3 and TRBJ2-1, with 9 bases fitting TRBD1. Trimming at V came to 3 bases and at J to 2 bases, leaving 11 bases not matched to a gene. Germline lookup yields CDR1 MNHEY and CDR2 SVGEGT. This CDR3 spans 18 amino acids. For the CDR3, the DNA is TGTGCCAGCAGTTATACCCACTTGGACAGGGGCACCTACAATGAGCAGTTCTTC. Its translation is CASSYTHLDRGTYNEQFF.

The CDR3 here is CASSSELNQPQHF. CDR3 nucleotide sequence: TGTGCCAGCAGCTCGGAGTTAAACCAGCCCCAGCATTTT. The chain carries TRBV7-8 and TRBJ1-5, with unresolved D. CDR1 and CDR2 (germline): SGHVS, FQNEAQ. V was shortened by 4 bases and J by 7 bases, with 11 bases between the two germline ends. The CDR3 has 13 amino acids.

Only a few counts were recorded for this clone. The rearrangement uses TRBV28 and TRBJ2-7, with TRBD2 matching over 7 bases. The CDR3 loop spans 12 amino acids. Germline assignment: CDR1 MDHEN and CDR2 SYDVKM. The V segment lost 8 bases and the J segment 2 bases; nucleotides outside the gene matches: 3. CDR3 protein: CASGEGTYEQYF. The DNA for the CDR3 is TGTGCCAGCGGGGAGGGGACCTACGAGCAGTACTTC.

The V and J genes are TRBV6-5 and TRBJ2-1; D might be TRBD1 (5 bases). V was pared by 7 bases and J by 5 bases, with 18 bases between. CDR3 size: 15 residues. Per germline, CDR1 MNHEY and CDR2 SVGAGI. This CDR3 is CASTSQDNSNNEQFF. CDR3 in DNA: TGTGCCAGCACCTCCCAGGACAATTCTAACAATGAGCAGTTCTTC.

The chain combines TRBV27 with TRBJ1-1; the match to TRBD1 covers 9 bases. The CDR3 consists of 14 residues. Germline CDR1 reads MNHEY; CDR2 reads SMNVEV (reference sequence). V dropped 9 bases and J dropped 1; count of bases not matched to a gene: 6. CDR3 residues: CASKPGQGNTEAFF. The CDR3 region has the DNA TGTGCCAGTAAACCGGGACAGGGGAACACTGAAGCTTTCTTT.

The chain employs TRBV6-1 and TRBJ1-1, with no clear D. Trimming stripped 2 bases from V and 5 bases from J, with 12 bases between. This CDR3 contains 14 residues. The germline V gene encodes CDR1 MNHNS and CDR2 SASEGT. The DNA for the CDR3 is TGTGCCAGCAGTGAACCGGGGAGGGTAACTGAAGCTTTCTTT. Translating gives CASSEPGRVTEAFF.

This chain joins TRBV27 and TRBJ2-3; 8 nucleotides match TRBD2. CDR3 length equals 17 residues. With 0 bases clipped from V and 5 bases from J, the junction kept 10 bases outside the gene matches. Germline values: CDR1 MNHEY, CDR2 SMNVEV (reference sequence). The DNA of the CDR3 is TGTGCCAGCAGTTTATCGGTCTTGCGGGAGGTTGGAGATACGCAGTATTTT. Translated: CASSLSVLREVGDTQYF.

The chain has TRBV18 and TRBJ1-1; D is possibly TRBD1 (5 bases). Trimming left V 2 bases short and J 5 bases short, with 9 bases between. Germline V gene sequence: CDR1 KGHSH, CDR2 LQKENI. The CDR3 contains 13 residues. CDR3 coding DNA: TGTGCCAGCTCACCAGCGACAGCGACTGAAGCTTTCTTT. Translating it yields CASSPATATEAFF.

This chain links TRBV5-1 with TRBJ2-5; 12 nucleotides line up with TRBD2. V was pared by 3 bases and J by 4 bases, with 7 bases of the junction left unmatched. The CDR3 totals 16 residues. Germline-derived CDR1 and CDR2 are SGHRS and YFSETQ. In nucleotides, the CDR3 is TGCGCCAGCAGCTGGACTAGCGGGATCGGGGGAGAGACCCAGTACTTC. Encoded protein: CASSWTSGIGGETQYF.

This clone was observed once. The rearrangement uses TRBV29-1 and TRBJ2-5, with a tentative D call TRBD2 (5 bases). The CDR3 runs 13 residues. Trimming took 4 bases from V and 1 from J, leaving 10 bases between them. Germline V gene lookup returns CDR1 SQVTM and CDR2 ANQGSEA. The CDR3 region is CSVASLGQETQYF. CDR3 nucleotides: TGCAGCGTTGCATCACTAGGCCAAGAGACCCAGTACTTC.

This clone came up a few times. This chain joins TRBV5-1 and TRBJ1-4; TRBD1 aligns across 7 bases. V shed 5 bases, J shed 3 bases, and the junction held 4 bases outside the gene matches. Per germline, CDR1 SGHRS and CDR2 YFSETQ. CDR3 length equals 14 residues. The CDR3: CASRLTGSNEKLFF. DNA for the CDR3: TGCGCCAGCAGGCTGACAGGGTCTAATGAAAAACTGTTTTTT.

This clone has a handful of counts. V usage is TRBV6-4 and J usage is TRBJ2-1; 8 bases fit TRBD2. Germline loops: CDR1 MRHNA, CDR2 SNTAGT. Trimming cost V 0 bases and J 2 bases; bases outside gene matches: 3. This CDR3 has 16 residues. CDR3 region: CASSDSLAGPYNEQFF. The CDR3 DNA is TGTGCCAGCAGTGACTCGTTAGCGGGGCCCTACAATGAGCAGTTCTTC.

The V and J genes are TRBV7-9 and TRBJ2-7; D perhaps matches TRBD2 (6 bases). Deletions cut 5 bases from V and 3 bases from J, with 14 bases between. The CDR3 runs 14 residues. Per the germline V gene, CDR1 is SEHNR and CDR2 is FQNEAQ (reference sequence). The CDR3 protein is CASSPRTTLYEQYF. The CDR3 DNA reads TGTGCCAGCAGCCCCCGGACTACACTCTACGAGCAGTACTTC.

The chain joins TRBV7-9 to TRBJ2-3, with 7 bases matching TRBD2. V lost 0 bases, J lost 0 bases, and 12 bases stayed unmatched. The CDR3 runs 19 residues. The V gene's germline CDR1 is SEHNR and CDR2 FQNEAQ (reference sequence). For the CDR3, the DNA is TGTGCCAGCAGCTTAGCTTGGCTAGCGGTTTCATCTAGCACAGATACGCAGTATTTT. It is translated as CASSLAWLAVSSSTDTQYF.

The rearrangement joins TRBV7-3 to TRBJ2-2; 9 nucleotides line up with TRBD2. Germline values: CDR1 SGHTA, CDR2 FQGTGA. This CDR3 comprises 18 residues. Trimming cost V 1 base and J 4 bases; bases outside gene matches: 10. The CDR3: CASSLRPSGVGATGELFF. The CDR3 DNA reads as TGTGCCAGCAGCTTAAGGCCTAGCGGGGTTGGCGCCACCGGGGAGCTGTTTTTT. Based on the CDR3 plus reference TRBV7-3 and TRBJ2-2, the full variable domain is GAGVSQTPSNKVTEKGKYVELRCDPISGHTALYWYRQSLGQGPEFLIYFQGTGAADDSGLPNDRFFAVRPEGSVSTLKIQRTERGDSAVYLCASSLRPSGVGATGELFFGEGSRLTVL.

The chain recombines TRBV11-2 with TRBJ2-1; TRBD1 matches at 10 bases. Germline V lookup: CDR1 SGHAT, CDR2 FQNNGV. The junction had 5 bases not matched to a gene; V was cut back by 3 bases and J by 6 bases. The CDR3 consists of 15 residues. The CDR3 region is CASSFLRTGGNEQFF. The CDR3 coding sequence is TGTGCCAGCAGCTTCCTTCGGACAGGGGGCAATGAGCAGTTCTTC.

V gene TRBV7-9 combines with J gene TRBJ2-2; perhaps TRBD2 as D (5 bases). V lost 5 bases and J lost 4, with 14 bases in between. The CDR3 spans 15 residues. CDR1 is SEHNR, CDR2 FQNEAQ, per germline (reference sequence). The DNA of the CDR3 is TGTGCCAGCAGCCCTCTAGCAACGGGCACCGGGGAGCTGTTTTTT. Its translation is CASSPLATGTGELFF.

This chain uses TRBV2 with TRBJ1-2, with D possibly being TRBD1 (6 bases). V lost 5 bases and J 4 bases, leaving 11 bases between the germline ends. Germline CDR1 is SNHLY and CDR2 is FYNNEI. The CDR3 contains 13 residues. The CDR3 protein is CASSNGQLYGYTF. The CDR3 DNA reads TGTGCCAGCAGTAACGGACAGCTCTATGGCTACACCTTC.

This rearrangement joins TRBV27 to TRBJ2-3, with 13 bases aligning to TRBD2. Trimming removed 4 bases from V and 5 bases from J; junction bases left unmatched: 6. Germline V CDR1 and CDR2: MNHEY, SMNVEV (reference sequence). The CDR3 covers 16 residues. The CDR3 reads CASSSGLAGDRDTQYF. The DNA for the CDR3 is TGTGCCAGCAGTTCCGGACTAGCGGGAGACCGAGATACGCAGTATTTT.

The CDR3 bases are TGTGCCAGCAGCTTTTATAGCGGTCCTAGCACAGATACGCAGTATTTT. Encoded protein: CASSFYSGPSTDTQYF. The gene calls are TRBV5-4 and TRBJ2-3; D is possibly TRBD2 (6 bases). This CDR3 region has 16 residues. V lost 2 bases to trimming and J lost 0 bases, with 13 bases between them. Germline CDR1 and CDR2: SGHNT and YYREEE (reference sequence).

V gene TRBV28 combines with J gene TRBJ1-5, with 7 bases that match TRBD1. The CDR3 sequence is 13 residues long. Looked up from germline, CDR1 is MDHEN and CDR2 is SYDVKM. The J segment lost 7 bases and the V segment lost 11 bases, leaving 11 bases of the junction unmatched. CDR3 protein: CAGRRQGIQPQHF. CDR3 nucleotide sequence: TGTGCCGGCCGACGACAGGGTATACAGCCCCAGCATTTT.

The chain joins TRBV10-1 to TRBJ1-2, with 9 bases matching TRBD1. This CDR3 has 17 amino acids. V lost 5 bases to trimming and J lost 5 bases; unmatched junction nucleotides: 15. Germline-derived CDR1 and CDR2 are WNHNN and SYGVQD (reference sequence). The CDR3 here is CASSQREWHRGPYGYTF. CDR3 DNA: TGCGCCAGCAGTCAGCGGGAGTGGCACAGGGGGCCGTATGGCTACACCTTC.

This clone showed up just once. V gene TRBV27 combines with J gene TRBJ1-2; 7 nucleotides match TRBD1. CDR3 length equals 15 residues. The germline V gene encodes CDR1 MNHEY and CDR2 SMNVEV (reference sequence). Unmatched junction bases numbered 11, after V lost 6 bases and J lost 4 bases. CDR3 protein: CASSPGTGVAYGYTF. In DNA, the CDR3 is TGTGCCAGCAGCCCCGGAACAGGGGTAGCCTATGGCTACACCTTC.